What follows are 29 T cell receptor beta chains derived from one specimen sequenced in a study of shared clonotypes between healthy human individuals. Some clones are missing from TCRdb's copy, which holds only in-frame ones; the method was immunoSEQ multiplex PCR. The sample carries 740,000 or so clones, around three quarters recorded once. The sample consisted of memory CD4+ T cells sorted from blood. Subset of the sample: CD45RA-negative fraction. Source of these receptors: a woman in her 30s in good health.

This chain connects TRBV27 to TRBJ2-7; 7 nucleotides match TRBD1. Germline V lookup: CDR1 MNHEY, CDR2 SMNVEV (reference sequence). This CDR3 spans 15 amino acids. V shed 4 bases and J 1 base; nucleotides not matched to a gene: 7. DNA of the CDR3: TGTGCCAGCAGTTCACGACAGGGCGTTTCCTACGAGCAGTACTTC. It specifies CASSSRQGVSYEQYF.

The chain couples TRBV18 to TRBJ2-5; TRBD2 aligns across 8 bases. Losses at the gene ends were 8 bases for V and 4 bases for J; bases not matched to a gene: 9. Per germline, CDR1 KGHSH and CDR2 LQKENI. The CDR3 length is 14 residues. The CDR3 nucleotides read TGTGCCAGCACCGAACTAGCGGACTTAGAGACCCAGTACTTC. It specifies CASTELADLETQYF.

This clone was seen only once. The chain carries TRBV2 and TRBJ1-2; tentative D call: TRBD1 (6 bases). Germline loops: CDR1 SNHLY, CDR2 FYNNEI. The CDR3 is 14 residues long. Trimming removed 2 bases at V and 7 bases at J, with 14 bases between. The CDR3 DNA is TGTGCCAGCAGTGAACTCAGGGGAAGACGTGGCTACACCTTC. Translated, it gives CASSELRGRRGYTF.

V gene TRBV19 combines with J gene TRBJ2-1; 8 bases are shared with TRBD2. CDR3 length equals 15 residues. CDR1 and CDR2 from the germline V gene are LNHDA and SQIVND (reference sequence). V dropped 10 bases and J dropped 4; count of bases not matched to a gene: 12. CDR3 nucleotide sequence: TGTGCCACAACGGATCGGCTAGCGGGTTACAATGAGCAGTTCTTC. It specifies CATTDRLAGYNEQFF. Together with reference TRBV19 and TRBJ2-1, the CDR3 gives the full variable domain: DGGITQSPKYLFRKEGQNVTLSCEQNLNHDAMYWYRQDPGQGLRLIYYSQIVNDFQKGDIAEGYSVSREKKESFPLTVTSAQKNPTAFYLCATTDRLAGYNEQFFGPGTRLTVL.

The V gene is TRBV6-1, the J gene TRBJ2-1, with a possible D match to TRBD2 (6 bases). The CDR3 consists of 14 residues. The germline V and J ends were trimmed by 7 bases and 0 bases, with 10 bases remaining between them. The germline V gene has CDR1 MNHNS and CDR2 SASEGT. CDR3 in amino acids: CASIRDFSYNEQFF. CDR3 nucleotides: TGTGCCAGCATTCGGGACTTCTCCTACAATGAGCAGTTCTTC.

The rearrangement links TRBV19 to TRBJ2-7; unclear D gene. V lost 6 bases to trimming and J lost 1 base, with 16 bases between them. Germline V gene lookup returns CDR1 LNHDA and CDR2 SQIVND (reference sequence). The CDR3 consists of 15 residues. The CDR3 region is CASRIRQELSYEQYF. The CDR3 coding sequence is TGTGCCAGTAGGATTCGGCAGGAACTTTCCTACGAGCAGTACTTC. Supplemented by reference TRBV19 and TRBJ2-7, the full variable domain reads DGGITQSPKYLFRKEGQNVTLSCEQNLNHDAMYWYRQDPGQGLRLIYYSQIVNDFQKGDIAEGYSVSREKKESFPLTVTSAQKNPTAFYLCASRIRQELSYEQYFGPGTRLTVT.

CDR3 DNA: TGTGCCAGCAGCTTAGGACTAGCGGGCTCGAACACCGGGGAGCTGTTTTTT. This translates into CASSLGLAGSNTGELFF. The chain joins TRBV7-9 to TRBJ2-2; 10 nucleotides match TRBD2. J lost 0 bases, V lost 1 base, and 2 bases had no gene match. The germline gives CDR1 SEHNR, CDR2 FQNEAQ (reference sequence). CDR3 length equals 17 residues.

This clone was picked up a small number of times. The chain is built from TRBV30 and TRBJ1-1; D is undetermined. Germline V gives CDR1 GTSNPN, CDR2 SVGIG (reference sequence). CDR3 length equals 14 residues. Trimming removed 4 bases from V and 1 base from J, with 13 bases in between. The CDR3 DNA reads as TGTGCCTGGAAATGGGAGGGCCGGAACACTGAAGCTTTCTTT. Translated: CAWKWEGRNTEAFF.

The CDR3 DNA follows: TGTGCCAGCAGTTTATTTGGACGGAGGGATGGGCTTCTTGTGGGCTACACCTTC. Residues: CASSLFGRRDGLLVGYTF. This sequence joins TRBV28 and TRBJ1-2; D unclear. Trimming pared 1 base from V and 8 bases from J, leaving 26 bases between. The CDR3 has 18 residues. Germline V CDR1 and CDR2: MDHEN, SYDVKM.

Comments on this clone: Other DNA sequences in this specimen translate into the identical CDR3. V usage is TRBV19 and J usage is TRBJ2-3; D not certain. The CDR3 runs to 14 residues. Germline-derived CDR1 and CDR2 are LNHDA and SQIVND (reference sequence). Trimming shortened V by 3 bases and J by 0 bases, and 7 bases separated the two germline ends. The CDR3 region has the DNA TGTGCCAGTAGTATCGGCAGGAGCACAGATACGCAGTATTTT. The encoded protein is CASSIGRSTDTQYF. The variable domain in full, with the rest retrieved from reference TRBV19 and TRBJ2-3, is DGGITQSPKYLFRKEGQNVTLSCEQNLNHDAMYWYRQDPGQGLRLIYYSQIVNDFQKGDIAEGYSVSREKKESFPLTVTSAQKNPTAFYLCASSIGRSTDTQYFGPGTRLTVL.

J is TRBJ2-1 and V is TRBV9, with D maybe TRBD2 (6 bases). From germline, CDR1 is SGDLS and CDR2 YYNGEE. Trimming stripped 0 bases from V and 5 bases from J, with 15 bases between. CDR3 length: 16 residues. The CDR3 nucleotides read TGTGCCAGCAGCGTAGTGAGCGGGCCCACCAACAATGAGCAGTTCTTC. Encoded protein: CASSVVSGPTNNEQFF.

The chain employs TRBV27 and TRBJ2-1; 8 positions match TRBD2. The CDR3 runs to 16 residues. CDR1 MNHEY and CDR2 SMNVEV come from the germline V gene (reference sequence). The junction had 10 bases not matched to a gene; V was cut back by 6 bases and J by 3 bases. CDR3 in DNA: TGTGCCAGCAGCGGCGCCGGGACTAGTAACTACAATGAGCAGTTCTTC. Translation gives CASSGAGTSNYNEQFF.

This clone was detected only a few times. V and J are TRBV6-4 and TRBJ2-5; D uncertain. CDR3 length: 13 residues. Per the germline V gene, CDR1 is MRHNA and CDR2 is SNTAGT. V gave up 5 bases and J gave up 4 bases, with 11 bases separating them. The CDR3 nucleotides are TGTGCCAGCAGTCCCTCGATGGGAGAGACCCAGTACTTC. Translating it yields CASSPSMGETQYF.

This clone was recorded many times. The CDR3 bases are TGTGCCAGCAGCTTGGGACTAGCGGGAGCCCAAGAGACCCAGTACTTC. Amino acids: CASSLGLAGAQETQYF. The J gene is TRBJ2-5, the V gene TRBV11-2, with 14 bases lining up with TRBD2. The CDR3 runs to 16 residues. From germline, CDR1 is SGHAT and CDR2 FQNNGV. V was pared by 3 bases and J by 1 base, with 1 base of the junction left unmatched. The variable domain in full, completed from reference TRBV11-2 and TRBJ2-5, reads EAGVAQSPRYKIIEKRQSVAFWCNPISGHATLYWYQQILGQGPKLLIQFQNNGVVDDSQLPKDRFSAERLKGVDSTLKIQPAKLEDSAVYLCASSLGLAGAQETQYFGPGTRLLVL.

The V call is TRBV9, the J call TRBJ2-5; D call uncertain. The germline gives CDR1 SGDLS, CDR2 YYNGEE. Trimming stripped 0 bases from V and 4 bases from J, with 7 bases between. CDR3 length: 13 amino acids. CDR3 DNA: TGTGCCAGCAGCGTAGCTAGTGGAGAGACCCAGTACTTC. Encoded protein: CASSVASGETQYF.

This sequence joins TRBV7-9 and TRBJ1-5; D call uncertain. In germline, CDR1 is SEHNR, CDR2 FQNEAQ (reference sequence). The CDR3 spans 13 residues. Trimming shortened V by 5 bases and J by 4 bases, and 9 bases separated the two germline ends. In DNA form, the CDR3 reads TGTGCCAGCAGCGCGATGGGGAATCAGCCCCAGCATTTT. It translates to CASSAMGNQPQHF.

This rearrangement joins TRBV6-6 to TRBJ1-5; 10 bases match TRBD1. CDR3 length: 15 residues. Germline-derived CDR1 and CDR2 are MNHNY and SVGAGI (reference sequence). V lost 4 bases, J lost 6 bases, and 6 bases stayed unmatched. CDR3 protein: CASSSKGQGGQPQHF. CDR3 DNA sequence: TGTGCCAGCAGTTCAAAAGGACAGGGGGGTCAGCCCCAGCATTTT.

The chain is built from TRBV28 and TRBJ1-2; weak D call: TRBD1 (5 bases). CDR3 length: 14 residues. V was pared by 5 bases and J by 4 bases, with 14 bases between. Germline assignment: CDR1 MDHEN and CDR2 SYDVKM. This CDR3 reads CASSQAGPTYGYTF. CDR3 DNA sequence: TGTGCCAGCAGTCAAGCAGGGCCTACCTATGGCTACACCTTC.

This clone was detected a few times. This chain uses TRBV1 with TRBJ2-7; the table's D call, TRBD2, has no DNA check behind it. TRBV1 counts as a pseudogene. The CDR3 is made up of 18 amino acids. The CDR3 is CTSSQPRASGRASYEQYF. The CDR3 bases are TGCACCAGCAGCCAACCGAGGGCTAGCGGGAGGGCCTCCTACGAGCAGTACTTC.

The chain carries TRBV10-2 and TRBJ2-7; 8 bases fit TRBD2. J gave up 4 bases and V 6 bases, and 8 bases lay outside the gene matches. Looked up from germline, CDR1 is WSHSY and CDR2 is SAAADI. The CDR3 totals 14 residues. The CDR3, as DNA: TGCGCCAGCAGGGGGGCGGGAGGCGGGTACGAGCAGTACTTC. This gives the protein CASRGAGGGYEQYF.

Here the CDR3 reads CASSDGGFTDTQYF. CDR3 nucleotide sequence: TGCGCCAGCAGTGACGGGGGATTCACAGATACGCAGTATTTT. This sequence joins TRBV10-1 and TRBJ2-3, with D perhaps TRBD2 (6 bases). The V and J ends lost 3 bases and 2 bases respectively, with 9 bases between them. CDR1 WNHNN and CDR2 SYGVQD come from the germline V gene (reference sequence). CDR3 length: 14 residues.

This clone was observed a single time. This rearrangement joins TRBV19 to TRBJ1-5, with a possible D match to TRBD1 (6 bases). Germline CDR1 LNHDA, CDR2 SQIVND (reference sequence). The CDR3 consists of 14 residues. With 5 bases removed from V and 4 bases from J, the gap between germline ends came to 12 bases. In DNA form, the CDR3 reads TGTGCCAGTAGTCCTCGTCAGGGGAATCAGCCCCAGCATTTT. Its protein is CASSPRQGNQPQHF.

The chain joins TRBV18 to TRBJ2-5; 8 bases fit TRBD2. The junction had 7 bases not matched to a gene; V was cut back by 0 bases and J by 4 bases. Germline CDR1 reads KGHSH; CDR2 reads LQKENI. The CDR3 is 16 residues long. For the CDR3, the DNA is TGTGCCAGCTCACCACCGCTAGCGGGTGGTGGAGAGACCCAGTACTTC. This codes for CASSPPLAGGGETQYF.

Note on this clone: The identical CDR3 is also encoded by other nucleotide sequences in the sample. The chain carries TRBV4-2 and TRBJ1-5; 7 bases map to TRBD1. V trimming: 3 bases; J trimming: 4 bases; junction bases outside the gene matches: 6. The germline V gene encodes CDR1 LGHNA and CDR2 YNFKEQ. This CDR3 region has 15 residues. The CDR3 sequence: CASSQETGANQPQHF. The CDR3 DNA is TGTGCCAGCAGCCAGGAAACAGGGGCGAATCAGCCCCAGCATTTT.

V is TRBV7-2 and J is TRBJ2-3; 8 bases line up with TRBD2. J was trimmed by 2 bases and V by 3 bases; bases with no gene match: 7. CDR1 is SGHTA and CDR2 is FQGNSA in the germline V gene. The CDR3 runs 16 residues. The CDR3 is CASSLMGAGDTDTQYF. Here the CDR3 DNA reads TGTGCCAGCAGCTTGATGGGAGCGGGAGACACAGATACGCAGTATTTT.

The chain combines TRBV10-3 with TRBJ2-7; D is perhaps TRBD1 (5 bases). The CDR3 spans 13 residues. In germline, CDR1 is ENHRY, CDR2 SYGVKD. Trimming took off 2 bases at V and 1 base at J, with 6 bases between the two ends. CDR3 residues: CAISEQGSYEQYF. The CDR3 bases are TGTGCCATCAGTGAGCAGGGTTCCTACGAGCAGTACTTC.

The rearrangement links TRBV27 to TRBJ2-7, with TRBD1 matching over 9 bases. This CDR3 comprises 17 residues. V lost 2 bases, J lost 0 bases, and 8 bases stayed unmatched. The germline V gene encodes CDR1 MNHEY and CDR2 SMNVEV (reference sequence). CDR3 region: CASSLRTGDTYSYEQYF. CDR3 nucleotide sequence: TGTGCCAGCAGTTTAAGGACAGGGGACACCTACTCCTACGAGCAGTACTTC.

This rearrangement joins TRBV7-3 to TRBJ1-3; 9 nucleotides line up with TRBD1. The CDR3 is 16 residues long. The V segment lost 1 base and the J segment 4 bases; nucleotides outside the gene matches: 5. Germline CDR1 and CDR2: SGHTA and FQGTGA. CDR3 sequence: CASSLNGQGLGNTIYF. The CDR3 coding sequence is TGTGCCAGCAGCTTAAACGGACAGGGGCTCGGAAACACCATATATTTT. Full variable domain (remainder filled in from reference TRBV7-3 and TRBJ1-3): GAGVSQTPSNKVTEKGKYVELRCDPISGHTALYWYRQSLGQGPEFLIYFQGTGAADDSGLPNDRFFAVRPEGSVSTLKIQRTERGDSAVYLCASSLNGQGLGNTIYFGEGSWLTVV.

Note on this clone: This specimen includes other DNA sequences encoding the same CDR3. The CDR3 sequence is CASRNSGTGSYEQYF. CDR3 in DNA: TGTGCCAGTCGGAACTCAGGGACAGGGTCCTACGAGCAGTACTTC. V usage is TRBV19 and J usage is TRBJ2-7; 9 bases agree with TRBD1. Germline CDR1 LNHDA, CDR2 SQIVND (reference sequence). J gave up 1 base and V 8 bases, and 9 bases lay outside the gene matches. The CDR3 consists of 15 residues.